The source of this TCR beta chain is a study of T cell responses to AZD1222 COVID-19 vaccine (TCRdb year 2021). The study in broad terms: TCR sequencing covered more than 230 trial participants: 200 to 220 given two doses of AZD1222 and about 26 given two doses of MenACWY control vaccine. Trial participants were enrolled into age subgroups of 18-55, 56-69 and 70-plus years, which contained roughly 140, 27 and 60 TCR-sequenced participants, respectively.

What the research found in general, with its limitations: Conclusions about previously exposed vaccinees are limited because only six or seven AZD1222 recipients were SARS-CoV-2 seropositive at baseline. A significant rise in spike-specific TCR breadth and depth was observed after two AZD1222 doses relative to day 0 and relative to MenACWY recipients. CD4 TCRs associated with the vaccine covered the entire spike protein, and the dominant responses were in regions 160-218 and 743-854. No day 14 peak-response samples were available, so repertoires were characterized only after the peak T cell response. Participants were mostly white British, with more females than males. The authors suggested clonal diversity may have been underestimated. The 56-69-year group was small, and its depth increase did not reach significance, likely because of low power. Reportedly, almost half of the unique spike-specific TCRs recognized epitopes lying outside the regions that are mutated in the B.1.351 and B.1.1.7 variants.

The CDR3 regions of human TCRbeta chains were analyzed by immunosequencing. Processing in the source paper ran as follows. Repertoire TCRs were checked for matches against a reference library of SARS-CoV-2-specific TCRs that had been generated using the MIRA antigen-specificity platform. Breadth was defined as the fraction of unique TCRs that were SARS-CoV-2-associated, and depth was defined as the fraction of total T cells that were SARS-CoV-2-associated. Using the MIRA data, each spike-specific TCR was assigned both to the spike region to which the TCR was reactive and to a CD4 or CD8 class. Log10-transformed breadth and depth values were compared by one-way ANOVA with Sidak's multiple comparisons tests. As stored in TCRdb, this immuneACCESS dataset retains in-frame rearrangements with V and J assigned. A fraction of the clones does not appear; measured against another copy, unresolved V genes explain less than half of the discrepancy, and the remainder lacks a known reason. V and J calls and clone size come straight from that table; D and trimming were deduced from the DNA. Counted in this sample were about 140,000 clones; 85% to 95% of them appeared once. The top ten hold less than 0.95% of the sample.

Of note for this clone: No antigen is known for it. No clone much larger than this one lies a single base away; base qualities are absent.

In light of the paper, this sample's time point label describes: baseline before first vaccination. This specimen's treatment or condition label, interpreted: meningococcal conjugate vaccine given as trial control. Vaccinee samples were obtained from the UK trials COV001 and COV002, which included a single-blind randomized controlled phase 2/3 trial of AZD1222 (ChAdOx1 nCoV-19) in healthy adults. Trial participant PBMC samples were collected at day 0 and day 28 after the second dose for TCRbeta chain sequencing. Reading the germline V gene gives CDR1 SGDLS and CDR2 YYNGEE. The germline V and J ends show losses of 0 bases and 10 bases respectively, and no gene match explains 5 bases of the junction. There are 15 amino acids in the CDR3, from cysteine to phenylalanine inclusive. Only the CDR3 portion is preserved as DNA: 45 bases, with reading frame beginning at the first base.

This chain is built from TRBV9 and TRBJ1-6, and 9 bases in between align with TRBD1. The receptor was isolated from an adult in good health. The source was peripheral blood, collected on day 0 of MenACWY control vaccination. The CDR3 region: CASSVGQGGRSPLHF. The sequenced DNA is TGTGCCAGCAGCGTAGGACAGGGGGGGAGATCACCCCTCCACTTT.